A selection of T cell receptor beta chains follows, all from one sample in a study of blood T cell repertoires in COVID-19. Generated by immunoSEQ multiplex PCR, the TCRdb table keeps only in-frame clones and is missing some. The sample holds about 480,000 clones, 70% to 90% seen once. Sequenced input: PBMCs or T cells enriched from blood (not recorded which). The receptor source for this set is a woman aged 60 to 75 who had recovered from COVID-19. Both conserved end residues are trimmed from each CDR3. A D gene is named only where the DNA matches it firmly.

j_call: TRBJ1-2; v_call: TRBV6-6; d_call: TRBD1; cdr3_aa: ASSKNRGSSYGYT
j_call: TRBJ1-6; v_call: TRBV4-1; d_call: NA; cdr3_aa: ASSRDSSSYNSPLH
j_call: TRBJ2-3; v_call: TRBV5-1; d_call: NA; cdr3_aa: ASSHETSSSTDTQY
j_call: TRBJ2-1; v_call: TRBV28; d_call: NA; cdr3_aa: ASSFSARREQF
j_call: TRBJ2-7; v_call: TRBV5-1; d_call: NA; cdr3_aa: ASSRGLIRWEQY
j_call: TRBJ1-1; v_call: TRBV5-6; d_call: NA; cdr3_aa: ASSLKIVRGTEAF
j_call: TRBJ1-3; v_call: TRBV28; d_call: NA; cdr3_aa: ASSFSGSGNTIY
j_call: TRBJ1-2; v_call: TRBV28; d_call: TRBD1; cdr3_aa: ASSVAPGQGIYGYT
j_call: TRBJ2-7; v_call: TRBV14; d_call: TRBD1; cdr3_aa: ASRRQGAGNEQY
j_call: TRBJ2-7; v_call: TRBV19; d_call: NA; cdr3_aa: ASSKRGTYEQY
j_call: TRBJ1-5; v_call: TRBV27; d_call: NA; cdr3_aa: ASSLYSGGGSNQPQH
j_call: TRBJ1-3; v_call: TRBV5-5; d_call: TRBD1; cdr3_aa: ASSFSDRATGNTIY
j_call: TRBJ2-7; v_call: TRBV7-9; d_call: TRBD1; cdr3_aa: ASSLGQGISYEQY
j_call: TRBJ2-4; v_call: TRBV2; d_call: NA; cdr3_aa: ASNLSGAKNIQY
j_call: TRBJ2-6; v_call: TRBV18; d_call: NA; cdr3_aa: ASSPAGSGANVLT
j_call: TRBJ1-1; v_call: TRBV2; d_call: NA; cdr3_aa: ASLVGRGEAF
j_call: TRBJ1-1; v_call: TRBV19; d_call: NA; cdr3_aa: ASSLTGLLNTEAF
j_call: TRBJ2-2; v_call: TRBV6-6; d_call: TRBD1; cdr3_aa: ASSTGTVLSGELF
j_call: TRBJ2-1; v_call: TRBV9; d_call: NA; cdr3_aa: ASSVRGGAYNEQF
j_call: TRBJ2-7; v_call: TRBV25-1; d_call: NA; cdr3_aa: ASSEYRSSYEQY
j_call: TRBJ1-2; v_call: TRBV25-1; d_call: NA; cdr3_aa: ASSELPRVGGYT
j_call: TRBJ1-1; v_call: TRBV3-1/TRBV3-2; d_call: TRBD1; cdr3_aa: ASTRQGLNTEAF
j_call: TRBJ1-5; v_call: TRBV5-1; d_call: TRBD1; cdr3_aa: ASSLAKDPGTGFIRRTQH
j_call: TRBJ1-6; v_call: TRBV2; d_call: TRBD1; cdr3_aa: ASSVSDRDNSPLH
j_call: TRBJ1-2; v_call: TRBV24-1; d_call: NA; cdr3_aa: ATSDFGSGGDYGYT
j_call: TRBJ1-3; v_call: TRBV9; d_call: NA; cdr3_aa: ASSAPRDTIY
j_call: TRBJ1-2; v_call: TRBV6-1; d_call: NA; cdr3_aa: ASSAGGGRSNYGYT
j_call: TRBJ1-5; v_call: TRBV5-5; d_call: NA; cdr3_aa: ASSFPGDSNQPQH
j_call: TRBJ1-6; v_call: TRBV5-1; d_call: TRBD1; cdr3_aa: ASSRTGDNSPLH